Presented here are 18 T cell receptor beta chains from one specimen sequenced in a study of PD-1 blockade in classical Hodgkin lymphoma. Clones were sequenced by immunoSEQ multiplex PCR, and TCRdb holds only the in-frame ones, with some missing. The table has roughly 10,000 clones, more than 75% seen once. Time point denoted: newly diagnosed, previously untreated cHL patient sample. Investigators obtained CD8+ T cells from thawed PBMCs by magnetic negative selection. Specimen: CD8+ T cells from blood. These receptors were taken from a human donor with classical Hodgkin lymphoma.

This chain connects TRBV4-3 to TRBJ2-7; TRBD2 matches 8 bases. V lost 3 bases, J lost 5 bases, and 9 bases stayed unmatched. From germline, CDR1 is LGHNA and CDR2 YSLEER. This CDR3 is 15 amino acids long. The CDR3 DNA is TGCGCCAGCAGCCAGGGGTTCTCGCGGGGGGACGAGCAGTACTTC. This encodes CASSQGFSRGDEQYF.

The CDR3 loop reads CASSKADRGPSYEQYF. In nucleotides, the CDR3 is TGTGCCAGCAGCAAAGCGGACAGGGGGCCCTCCTACGAGCAGTACTTC. The chain links TRBV21-1 to TRBJ2-7; the D call of TRBD1 is as the table states it, not checked on the DNA. TRBV21-1 is deemed a pseudogene. The CDR3 has 16 residues.

This chain connects TRBV9 to TRBJ1-1, with 8 nucleotides matching TRBD1. Germline assignment: CDR1 SGDLS and CDR2 YYNGEE. The CDR3 covers 17 residues. V shed 0 bases and J 6 bases; nucleotides not matched to a gene: 13. Written as DNA, the CDR3 is TGTGCCAGCAGCGTAGGATCCCTGACAGGGGAAATTGCTGAAGCTTTCTTT. As protein: CASSVGSLTGEIAEAFF. Full variable domain (remainder filled in from reference TRBV9 and TRBJ1-1): DSGVTQTPKHLITATGQRVTLRCSPRSGDLSVYWYQQSLDQGLQFLIQYYNGEERAKGNILERFSAQQFPDLHSELNLSSLELGDSALYFCASSVGSLTGEIAEAFFGQGTRLTVV.

This rearrangement joins TRBV2 to TRBJ2-4, with D possibly matching TRBD1 (10 bases). CDR3 length: 19 amino acids. Trimming pared 7 bases from V and 0 bases from J, leaving 25 bases between. The germline CDR1 and CDR2 sequences are SNHLY and FYNNEI. The CDR3 here is CASILAGTGDPLAKNIQYF. CDR3 DNA sequence: TGTGCCAGCATCCTAGCGGGGACAGGGGATCCGCTAGCCAAAAACATTCAGTACTTC.

This rearrangement joins TRBV4-1 to TRBJ1-1; 8 bases are shared with TRBD1. Trimming cost V 2 bases and J 4 bases; bases outside gene matches: 3. Germline V gene sequence: CDR1 MGHRA, CDR2 YSYEKL. The CDR3 consists of 14 residues. CDR3 amino acids: CASSQTTGATEAFF. The CDR3 DNA follows: TGCGCCAGCAGCCAAACGACAGGGGCCACTGAAGCTTTCTTT.

The chain has TRBV11-2 and TRBJ2-7; TRBD1 matches at 7 bases. This CDR3 has 17 amino acids. Trimming at V came to 1 base and at J to 2 bases, leaving 11 bases not matched to a gene. The germline V gene encodes CDR1 SGHAT and CDR2 FQNNGV. CDR3 residues: CASSLVFGQGVTYEQYF. CDR3 bases: TGTGCCAGCAGCTTAGTTTTCGGGCAGGGGGTGACCTACGAGCAGTACTTC.

J is TRBJ2-2 and V is TRBV14; D remains ambiguous. The CDR3 covers 12 residues. Germline-derived CDR1 and CDR2 are SGHDN and FVKESK. Between the trimmed V and J ends, which lost 6 bases and 6 bases, there was a span of 8 bases. The CDR3 DNA reads as TGTGCCAGCAGACCGTTCGCCGGGGAGCTGTTTTTT. Its protein is CASRPFAGELFF.

In this sample, this clone turned up once. The chain combines TRBV28 with TRBJ2-7; D is ambiguous. Trimming shortened V by 5 bases and J by 1 base, and 3 bases separated the two germline ends. The length of the CDR3 is 11 residues. Germline CDR1 and CDR2: MDHEN and SYDVKM. The chain's CDR3 is CASSISYEQYF. Here the CDR3 DNA reads TGTGCCAGCAGTATTTCCTACGAGCAGTACTTC. Full variable domain (remainder filled in from reference TRBV28 and TRBJ2-7): DVKVTQSSRYLVKRTGEKVFLECVQDMDHENMFWYRQDPGLGLRLIYFSYDVKMKEKGDIPEGYSVSREKKERFSLILESASTNQTSMYLCASSISYEQYFGPGTRLTVT.

The V and J genes are TRBV4-3 and TRBJ1-3; TRBD1 matches 7 bases. Germline CDR1 and CDR2: LGHNA and YSLEER. Unmatched junction bases numbered 2, after V lost 0 bases and J lost 0 bases. The CDR3 covers 16 residues. The CDR3 sequence: CASSQDRDSSGNTIYF. The DNA for the CDR3 is TGCGCCAGCAGCCAAGATCGGGACAGCTCTGGAAACACCATATATTTT.

This clone is a singleton in its sample. The V gene is TRBV7-9, the J gene TRBJ2-2; perhaps TRBD2 as D (5 bases). The length of the CDR3 is 14 residues. CDR1 SEHNR and CDR2 FQNEAQ come from the germline V gene (reference sequence). Trimming took 5 bases from V and 5 from J, leaving 12 bases between them. CDR3 sequence reads: CASSHRGGTGELFF. For the CDR3, the DNA is TGTGCCAGCAGCCACCGGGGTGGGACCGGGGAGCTGTTTTTT.

J is TRBJ2-1 and V is TRBV6-6, with D perhaps matching TRBD2 (5 bases). The germline V and J ends were trimmed by 6 bases and 3 bases, with 15 bases remaining between them. The germline CDR1 and CDR2 sequences are MNHNY and SVGAGI (reference sequence). This CDR3 spans 15 amino acids. CDR3 nucleotides: TGTGCCAGCAGACCCCACCCCGACTACTACAATGAGCAGTTCTTC. Protein: CASRPHPDYYNEQFF.

This clone has only one observation. This chain connects TRBV7-2 to TRBJ2-7; 11 nucleotides align to TRBD2. The CDR3 extends over 18 amino acids. V lost 2 bases and J lost 0; bases outside the gene matches: 9. Germline lookup yields CDR1 SGHTA and CDR2 FQGNSA. CDR3 region: CASSLSGLAGGRSYEQYF. CDR3 in DNA: TGTGCCAGCAGCTTATCGGGGCTAGCGGGGGGCCGCTCCTACGAGCAGTACTTC.

The gene calls are TRBV7-9 and TRBJ2-1, with D perhaps matching TRBD2 (6 bases). The CDR3 runs to 15 residues. V dropped 3 bases and J dropped 2 bases, with 11 bases sitting between them. Germline CDR1 and CDR2: SEHNR and FQNEAQ (reference sequence). CDR3 bases: TGTGCCAGCAGCTTCCAGTGGGGGGCCTACAATGAGCAGTTCTTC. Protein sequence: CASSFQWGAYNEQFF. Full variable domain (outside the CDR3, taken from reference TRBV7-9 and TRBJ2-1): DTGVSQNPRHKITKRGQNVTFRCDPISEHNRLYWYRQTLGQGPEFLTYFQNEAQLEKSRLLSDRFSAERPKGSFSTLEIQRTEQGDSAMYLCASSFQWGAYNEQFFGPGTRLTVL.

V and J are TRBV7-8 and TRBJ1-3; TRBD1 might be the D (5 bases). This CDR3 is built from 18 residues. The germline CDR1 and CDR2 sequences are SGHVS and FQNEAQ. V gave up 5 bases and J gave up 0 bases, with 20 bases separating them. The CDR3 nucleotides are TGTGCCAGCAGCCTCTTCGGGGGTGGGTACTACTCTGGAAACACCATATATTTT. This sequence encodes CASSLFGGGYYSGNTIYF.

This chain uses TRBV15 with TRBJ1-2; TRBD1 matches 7 bases. The CDR3 consists of 14 residues. CDR1 is LNHNV, CDR2 YYDKDF, per germline (reference sequence). The V and J ends lost 3 bases and 5 bases, in that order; junction bases with no gene match: 6. The DNA for the CDR3 is TGTGCCACCAGCAGCGACAGGGAACTATATGGCTACACCTTC. It specifies CATSSDRELYGYTF.

The chain couples TRBV10-3 to TRBJ2-2; D remains ambiguous. Per the germline V gene, CDR1 is ENHRY and CDR2 is SYGVKD. The CDR3 covers 13 residues. V was shortened by 2 bases and J by 6 bases, with 7 bases between the two germline ends. The CDR3 region has the DNA TGTGCCATCAGTGAGGATCGGGCCGGGGAGCTGTTTTTT. Its translation is CAISEDRAGELFF.

V usage is TRBV7-9 and J usage is TRBJ2-1, with D possibly being TRBD1 (5 bases). Germline V gene data show CDR1 as SEHNR and CDR2 as FQNEAQ (reference sequence). This CDR3 is 16 amino acids long. Trimming stripped 2 bases from V and 0 bases from J, with 11 bases between. Here the CDR3 reads CASSLNPDSSYNEQFF. CDR3 bases: TGTGCCAGCAGCTTAAACCCCGACAGCTCCTACAATGAGCAGTTCTTC. Full variable domain (missing parts from reference TRBV7-9 and TRBJ2-1): DTGVSQNPRHKITKRGQNVTFRCDPISEHNRLYWYRQTLGQGPEFLTYFQNEAQLEKSRLLSDRFSAERPKGSFSTLEIQRTEQGDSAMYLCASSLNPDSSYNEQFFGPGTRLTVL.

The chain uses TRBV5-1 and TRBJ1-1; D not resolved. The V end was cut by 4 bases, the J end by 1 base, with 14 bases between. From germline, CDR1 is SGHRS and CDR2 YFSETQ. The CDR3 extends over 15 amino acids. CDR3 region: CASSPKPNPNTEAFF. The DNA of the CDR3 is TGCGCCAGCAGCCCCAAACCGAATCCGAACACTGAAGCTTTCTTT.